This record covers a single T cell receptor beta chain. This sample is part of a study of blood T cell repertoires in COVID-19. Across the whole study: Samples came from the United States, Italy and Spain, spanning acute and convalescent COVID-19. The cDNA or gDNA used as material had been derived from T cells, B-cell-depleted T cells, or PBMCs.

Followed longitudinally, the Seattle patients had been enrolled during active infection. This CDR3 spans 15 amino acids. The germline V gene has CDR1 SGHTS and CDR2 YDEGEE. Trimming removed 3 bases from V and 10 bases from J; junction bases left unmatched: 13. This table comes from immunoSEQ multiplex PCR, and its TCRdb copy is limited to in-frame clones, with some not included. The data show some 200,000 clones, with approximately 84% seen just once and about 8.3% held by the top ten. The sequence was obtained from a woman over 75 with COVID-19, enrolled during active disease. The gene calls are TRBV5-8 and TRBJ2-1; the match to TRBD2 covers 7 bases. Sequenced material: peripheral blood. The CDR3 reads CASSSVPGLLREQFF. The CDR3, as DNA: TGTGCCAGCAGCTCAGTCCCGGGACTATTGAGGGAGCAGTTCTTC. Full variable domain (missing parts from reference TRBV5-8 and TRBJ2-1): EAGVTQSPTHLIKTRGQQATLRCSPISGHTSVYWYQQALGLGLQFLLWYDEGEERNRGNFPPRFSGRQFPNYSSELNVNALELEDSALYLCASSSVPGLLREQFFGPGTRLTVL.